This record concerns one T cell receptor beta chain sequence. Per the authors' pipeline: Using reference gene primer amplification, nucleated cell counts were estimated. Sequenced by immunoSEQ multiplex PCR; TCRdb stores in-frame clones only, minus some. That table furnishes V, J and clone size, whereas the DNA furnished D and trimming. This table has 65,000 to 80,000 clones, roughly 90% appearing once. The data were obtained in a study of blood T cell repertoires in COVID-19. Study-level background: Collection of acute and convalescent COVID-19 samples took place in the United States, Italy and Spain. In each case, the material was cDNA or gDNA derived from T cells, B-cell-depleted T cells, or PBMCs.

The V and J ends lost 3 bases and 4 bases, in that order; junction bases with no gene match: 3. CDR3 size: 14 residues. Germline V gives CDR1 SGHRS, CDR2 YFSETQ. The chain is built from TRBV5-1 and TRBJ2-1, with 8 positions matching TRBD1. The source material was peripheral blood. This clonotype was obtained from a human donor in a cohort sampled during active COVID-19. This CDR3 reads CASSWGDRYNEQFF. In nucleotides, the CDR3 is TGCGCCAGCAGCTGGGGGGACAGGTACAATGAGCAGTTCTTC.